The 18 T cell receptor beta chains listed next were all sequenced from one sample in a study of response to subunit inactivated influenza vaccine. TCRdb itself ran the RT-PCR reads through MiXCR, one entry per CDR3 protein. The profile shows roughly 670,000 distinct CDR3 sequences, 14% of them singletons. Sequenced material: PBMCs from blood, taken 14 to 15 days before vaccination. The receptors shown here come from a man over 45 who received an inactivated influenza vaccine.

This clonotype has a count of ten or more. V usage is TRBV12-3 or TRBV12-4 and J usage is TRBJ1-6; D unresolved. Trimming shortened V by 3 bases and J by 9 bases, and 6 bases separated the two germline ends. CDR3 length: 12 amino acids. The CDR3 region is CASSLASSPLHF. Here the CDR3 DNA reads TGTGCCAGCAGTTTGGCATCTTCACCCCTCCACTTT.

The gene calls are TRBV7-2 and TRBJ2-1, with D unclear. Between the trimmed V and J ends, which lost 1 base and 9 bases, there was a span of 10 bases. The CDR3 is 13 amino acids. Germline V gene lookup returns CDR1 SGHTA and CDR2 FQGNSA. The CDR3 reads CASSLGPSPEQFF. The CDR3 nucleotides read TGTGCCAGCAGCTTAGGGCCCAGCCCTGAGCAGTTCTTC.

V and J are TRBV19 and TRBJ2-7, with a weak D call TRBD1 (6 bases). The CDR3 length is 14 residues. Germline loops: CDR1 LNHDA, CDR2 SQIVND (reference sequence). Trimming removed 5 bases from V and 7 bases from J, with 18 bases in between. As DNA, the CDR3 is TGTGCCAGTAGTCCGTGGACAGCCTTAGGGGAGCAGTACTTC. Encoded protein: CASSPWTALGEQYF.

A few counts support this clonotype. This chain links TRBV3-1 with TRBJ1-5, with unresolved D. Germline V gene data show CDR1 as LGHDT and CDR2 as YNNKEL (reference sequence). The CDR3 has 13 residues. The V and J ends lost 0 bases and 6 bases respectively, with 6 bases between them. The CDR3 nucleotides read TGTGCCAGCAGCCAAGATAACCCTCAGCCCCAGCATTTT. It specifies CASSQDNPQPQHF.

This clonotype was picked up many times. This sequence joins TRBV10-3 and TRBJ2-7; no clear D gene. Per germline, CDR1 ENHRY and CDR2 SYGVKD. There are 15 residues in the CDR3. Trimming shortened V by 5 bases and J by 0 bases, and 14 bases separated the two germline ends. The CDR3 DNA is TGTGCCATCAGTTCCCAAATGGCGGTCTCCTACGAGCAGTACTTC. Translating gives CAISSQMAVSYEQYF.

This clonotype was counted ten times or more. The gene calls are TRBV12-3 or TRBV12-4 and TRBJ1-5; the D is unclear. This CDR3 contains 12 residues. V was pared by 3 bases and J by 6 bases, with 6 bases between. The CDR3 reads CASSLRPQPQHF. The CDR3 DNA follows: TGTGCCAGCAGTTTGAGGCCTCAGCCCCAGCATTTT.

This clonotype was counted only a few times. The chain uses TRBV10-3 and TRBJ2-5; the D is unclear. The CDR3 spans 13 residues. Trimming cost V 4 bases and J 2 bases, with 8 bases left between them. Germline-derived CDR1 and CDR2 are ENHRY and SYGVKD. The CDR3, as DNA: TGTGCCATCAGTGGCGCTAGGCAAGAGACCCAGTACTTC. This sequence encodes CAISGARQETQYF.

This clonotype was detected a few times. The rearrangement uses TRBV7-9 and TRBJ1-4; D not certain. Trimming left V 1 base short and J 5 bases short, with 8 bases between. The CDR3 has 14 residues. Germline values: CDR1 SEHNR, CDR2 FQNEAQ (reference sequence). CDR3 sequence: CASSLGSSNEKLFF. Written as DNA, the CDR3 is TGTGCCAGCAGCTTAGGGTCCTCAAATGAAAAACTGTTTTTT.

The J gene is TRBJ1-2, the V gene TRBV20-1, with a possible D match to TRBD1 (6 bases). The V end lost 0 bases, the J end lost 6 bases, and 11 bases lay between the germline ends. Germline CDR1 and CDR2: DFQATT and SNEGSKA (reference sequence). The CDR3 spans 13 residues. This CDR3 reads CSARDWQGNGYTF. In DNA form, the CDR3 reads TGCAGTGCTAGAGATTGGCAGGGGAATGGCTACACCTTC.

This clonotype was detected a few times. The chain joins TRBV4-2 to TRBJ2-1; 11 bases match TRBD2. Germline CDR1 reads LGHNA; CDR2 reads YNFKEQ. The CDR3 is 16 residues long. With 0 bases clipped from V and 4 bases from J, the junction kept 2 bases outside the gene matches. Here the CDR3 DNA reads TGTGCCAGCAGCCAAGATACTAGCGGGGGATACAATGAGCAGTTCTTC. This codes for CASSQDTSGGYNEQFF.

This chain joins TRBV6-2 or TRBV6-3 and TRBJ2-7; D possibly corresponds to TRBD1 (6 bases). This CDR3 contains 15 residues. Trimming left V 6 bases short and J 5 bases short, with 20 bases between. Germline V gene sequence: CDR1 MNHEY, CDR2 SVGEGT. This CDR3 is CASSLQGLNGDEQYF. As DNA, the CDR3 is TGTGCCAGCAGCTTACAGGGCTTAAATGGGGACGAGCAGTACTTC.

This clonotype came up a few times. The V gene is TRBV6-5, the J gene TRBJ2-1; TRBD2 aligns across 9 bases. The length of the CDR3 is 15 residues. Germline V gives CDR1 MNHEY, CDR2 SVGAGI. Trimming cost V 3 bases and J 6 bases; bases outside gene matches: 6. CDR3 in amino acids: CASSYGGRASNEQFF. The CDR3 nucleotides read TGTGCCAGCAGTTATGGCGGGAGGGCCTCCAATGAGCAGTTCTTC.

The chain employs TRBV30 and TRBJ2-1, with 7 bases identical to TRBD2. Per the germline V gene, CDR1 is GTSNPN and CDR2 is SVGIG (reference sequence). The length of the CDR3 is 15 residues. J lost 0 bases, V lost 7 bases, and 9 bases had no gene match. Here the CDR3 DNA reads TGTGCCTCATGGTACGGGGACTACTCCTACAATGAGCAGTTCTTC. Its protein is CASWYGDYSYNEQFF.

This clonotype was detected only a few times. The rearrangement links TRBV6-1 to TRBJ1-1; the match to TRBD1 covers 9 bases. This CDR3 has 15 residues. Germline V gene sequence: CDR1 MNHNS, CDR2 SASEGT. The trim removed 9 bases at V and 1 base at J, leaving 9 bases unmatched. CDR3 DNA sequence: TGTGCCAGTGTTTTGGGACAGGGACCGAACACTGAAGCTTTCTTT. Amino acid sequence: CASVLGQGPNTEAFF.

The chain couples TRBV6-5 to TRBJ2-7; D possibly corresponds to TRBD2 (5 bases). This CDR3 is 14 amino acids long. CDR1 and CDR2 (germline): MNHEY, SVGAGI. V was trimmed by 0 bases and J by 5 bases, leaving 11 bases between them. The CDR3 reads CASSYSSGGDEQYF. DNA for the CDR3: TGTGCCAGCAGTTACTCGAGTGGAGGCGACGAGCAGTACTTC.

The sample holds a few counts of this clonotype. V and J are TRBV9 and TRBJ2-3, with D perhaps matching TRBD2 (6 bases). The CDR3 sequence is 14 residues long. Germline assignment: CDR1 SGDLS and CDR2 YYNGEE. V was shortened by 1 base and J by 5 bases, with 11 bases between the two germline ends. The CDR3 DNA sequence: TGTGCCAGCAGCGTATTGGAGGGTCGAGATACGCAGTATTTT. It is translated as CASSVLEGRDTQYF.

This clonotype was counted between two and nine times. The V gene is TRBV5-1, the J gene TRBJ2-2; D remains ambiguous. The CDR3 contains 18 residues. The V end was cut by 0 bases, the J end by 0 bases, with 15 bases between. Germline assignment: CDR1 SGHRS and CDR2 YFSETQ. The CDR3 is CASSLGSAFGANTGELFF. DNA for the CDR3: TGCGCCAGCAGCTTGGGATCAGCGTTCGGAGCGAACACCGGGGAGCTGTTTTTT. The full variable domain, in which reference TRBV5-1 and TRBJ2-2 provide the parts outside the CDR3, is KAGVTQTPRYLIKTRGQQVTLSCSPISGHRSVSWYQQTPGQGLQFLFEYFSETQRNKGNFPGRFSGRQFSNSRSEMNVSTLELGDSALYLCASSLGSAFGANTGELFFGEGSRLTVL.

The chain uses TRBV20-1 and TRBJ2-5; 9 bases line up with TRBD2. Germline V gene sequence: CDR1 DFQATT, CDR2 SNEGSKA (reference sequence). V was pared by 0 bases and J by 5 bases, with 13 bases of the junction left unmatched. There are 17 residues in the CDR3. The CDR3 region has the DNA TGCAGTGCTAGAGATCATGGGGGTAGCGGGGGTAGGGAGACCCAGTACTTC. This gives the protein CSARDHGGSGGRETQYF.